This T cell receptor (beta chain) was captured by sequencing in a study of cytomegalovirus exposure and HLA in healthy donors. In the case of this clone: Its cognate antigen is unknown.

Trimming took 5 bases from V and 6 from J, leaving 21 bases between them. Germline V gene lookup returns CDR1 SGHRS and CDR2 YFSETQ. This CDR3 is 16 amino acids long. Study-level points and caveats: Later analysis revealed greater clonal expansion in HLA-associated TCR beta chains than in equally common others. In an earlier analysis, about 87% or about 30%: the productive usage of most TCR beta V segments.

Both 60 Vbeta primers and 13 Jbeta primers went into the PCR. Assay: immunoSEQ multiplex PCR; the TCRdb copy retains only in-frame clones and omits some. This sample contains around 46,000 clones. The rearrangement links TRBV5-1 to TRBJ2-1, with TRBD2 as a possible D gene (6 bases). Sequenced input: PBMCs. This receptor was taken from a woman in her 40s in good health and CMV-seronegative. The CDR3 bases are TGCGCCAGCAGAGACACCGCGGGACGAGGAAGCAATGAGCAGTTCTTC. It is translated as CASRDTAGRGSNEQFF.